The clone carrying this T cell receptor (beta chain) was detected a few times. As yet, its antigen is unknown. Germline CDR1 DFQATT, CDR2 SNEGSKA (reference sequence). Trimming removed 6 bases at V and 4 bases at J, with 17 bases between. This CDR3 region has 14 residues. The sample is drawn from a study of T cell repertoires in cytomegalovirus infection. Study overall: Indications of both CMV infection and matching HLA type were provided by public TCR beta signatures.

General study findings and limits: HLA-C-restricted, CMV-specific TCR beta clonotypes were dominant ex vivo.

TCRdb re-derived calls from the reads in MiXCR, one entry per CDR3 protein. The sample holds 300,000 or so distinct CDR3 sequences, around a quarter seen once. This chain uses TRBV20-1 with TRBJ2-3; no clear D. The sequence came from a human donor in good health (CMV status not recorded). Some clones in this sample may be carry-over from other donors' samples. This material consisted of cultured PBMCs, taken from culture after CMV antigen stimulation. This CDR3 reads CSASTALAADTQYF. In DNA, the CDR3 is TGCAGTGCCAGTACTGCTCTGGCGGCAGATACGCAGTATTTT.